This is a list of T cell receptor beta chains from one sample in a study of molecular identifiers for immune sequencing clone quantification. Each CDR3 protein is one row after TCRdb ran MiXCR on the PCR reads. The sample lists around 460,000 distinct CDR3 sequences, over 20% occurring once. The source material was naive CD8+ T cells from blood, with Jurkat cell RNA spiked in. These receptors originate from a human donor in good health. Some libraries in this study had Jurkat cell RNA spiked in. CDR3s include the opening cysteine and the closing phenylalanine or tryptophan. The D gene is left open where the match is weak. Clone size is not always given. Where it is, it says once, few, many or a class for expanded clones.

abundance: -; j_gene: TRBJ2-3; v_gene: TRBV3-1; d_gene: -; len: 18; CDR3nt: TGTGCCAGCAGCCAATCCTTCCCCCAGGGCCCGGGGACAGATACGCAGTATTTT; CDR3aa: CASSQSFPQGPGTDTQYF
abundance: few; j_gene: TRBJ2-7; v_gene: TRBV27; d_gene: -; len: 14; CDR3nt: TGTGCCAGCAGTTTATCTCAGGGTACCTACGAGCAGTACTTC; CDR3aa: CASSLSQGTYEQYF
abundance: few; j_gene: TRBJ2-1; v_gene: TRBV28; d_gene: -; len: 16; CDR3nt: TGTGCCAGCAGTTTCCCGGTCATACAGCCCTACAATGAGCAGTTCTTC; CDR3aa: CASSFPVIQPYNEQFF
abundance: many; j_gene: TRBJ2-4; v_gene: TRBV3-2; d_gene: -; len: 9; CDR3nt: TGTGCCAGCAGGCGTGACGGCTCCTTC; CDR3aa: CASRRDGSF
abundance: few; j_gene: TRBJ2-7; v_gene: TRBV11-2; d_gene: -; len: 14; CDR3nt: TGTGCCAGCAGCTTAGCTGCTTCGGGGTACGAGCAGTACTTC; CDR3aa: CASSLAASGYEQYF
abundance: -; j_gene: TRBJ2-7; v_gene: TRBV7-9; d_gene: -; len: 13; CDR3nt: TGTGTCAGCAGCCCACAGGGAACCTACGAGCAGTACTTC; CDR3aa: CVSSPQGTYEQYF
abundance: once; j_gene: TRBJ2-1; v_gene: TRBV30; d_gene: -; len: 15; CDR3nt: TGTGCCTGGAGTACTGGGACACCCGAATACAATGAGCAGTTCTTC; CDR3aa: CAWSTGTPEYNEQFF
abundance: -; j_gene: TRBJ2-5; v_gene: TRBV4-3; d_gene: -; len: 15; CDR3nt: TGCGCCAGCAGCCAAGGGCTAGCGCAGGGGGAGACCCAGTACTTC; CDR3aa: CASSQGLAQGETQYF
abundance: -; j_gene: TRBJ1-2; v_gene: TRBV7-9; d_gene: -; len: 15; CDR3nt: TGTGCCAGCAGCGCAGGCGGTTCAGGTGTCTATGGCTACACCTTC; CDR3aa: CASSAGGSGVYGYTF
abundance: few; j_gene: TRBJ2-7; v_gene: TRBV20-1; d_gene: TRBD1; len: 15; CDR3nt: TGCAGTGCCCCAAAACCGGGACAGGGAAACTACGAGCAGTACTTC; CDR3aa: CSAPKPGQGNYEQYF
abundance: many; j_gene: TRBJ1-5; v_gene: TRBV4-3; d_gene: -; len: 14; CDR3nt: TGCGCCAGCAGCCCCGAAATCGGCAATCAGCCCCAGCATTTT; CDR3aa: CASSPEIGNQPQHF
abundance: -; j_gene: TRBJ1-2; v_gene: TRBV30; d_gene: -; len: 12; CDR3nt: TGTGCCTGGAGTCAAGGGCCGGCCGGCTACACCTTC; CDR3aa: CAWSQGPAGYTF
abundance: -; j_gene: TRBJ2-7; v_gene: TRBV19; d_gene: TRBD1; len: 15; CDR3nt: TGTGCCAGTAGTATATCTTCCTGGACAGGGGACGAGCAGTACTTC; CDR3aa: CASSISSWTGDEQYF
abundance: few; j_gene: TRBJ2-7; v_gene: TRBV9; d_gene: TRBD2; len: 14; CDR3nt: TGTGCCAGCAGCGTTGCTAGCGGCAACTACGAGCAGTACTTC; CDR3aa: CASSVASGNYEQYF
abundance: -; j_gene: TRBJ2-2; v_gene: TRBV11-2; d_gene: TRBD1; len: 15; CDR3nt: TGTGCCAGCAGTGATATGGGACAGGGCACCGGGGAGCTGTTTTTT; CDR3aa: CASSDMGQGTGELFF
abundance: many; j_gene: TRBJ2-5; v_gene: TRBV27; d_gene: -; len: 14; CDR3nt: TGTGCCAGCAGTTTATCACCAGGAGTAGAGACCCAGTACTTC; CDR3aa: CASSLSPGVETQYF
abundance: many; j_gene: TRBJ1-1; v_gene: TRBV30; d_gene: TRBD1; len: 15; CDR3nt: TGTGCTCAAAATCCTAGAAGGGGGCCTGGAACTGAAGCTTTCTTT; CDR3aa: CAQNPRRGPGTEAFF
abundance: few; j_gene: TRBJ2-2; v_gene: TRBV18; d_gene: TRBD1; len: 20; CDR3nt: TGTGCCAGCTCACCTGGTTTAGGGACAGGTGAACTTATGAACACCGGGGAGCTGTTTTTT; CDR3aa: CASSPGLGTGELMNTGELFF
abundance: few; j_gene: TRBJ2-7; v_gene: TRBV14; d_gene: TRBD2; len: 14; CDR3nt: TGTGCCAGCACTTTCGGCGGGGGGTCCTACGAGCAGTACTTC; CDR3aa: CASTFGGGSYEQYF
abundance: many; j_gene: TRBJ2-5; v_gene: TRBV6-2/TRBV6-3; d_gene: TRBD2; len: 14; CDR3nt: TGTGCCAGCAGTCAACCGGGACTACTAGAGACCCAGTACTTC; CDR3aa: CASSQPGLLETQYF
abundance: many; j_gene: TRBJ2-7; v_gene: TRBV27; d_gene: -; len: 13; CDR3nt: TGTGCCAGCACCGGGCCCCGGTGGGGCGAGCAGTACTTC; CDR3aa: CASTGPRWGEQYF
abundance: few; j_gene: TRBJ2-7; v_gene: TRBV5-1; d_gene: TRBD1; len: 15; CDR3nt: TGCGCCAGCAGTAACATCCAGACAGGGTCTTACGAGCAGTACTTC; CDR3aa: CASSNIQTGSYEQYF
abundance: -; j_gene: TRBJ2-7; v_gene: TRBV27; d_gene: -; len: 14; CDR3nt: TGTGCCAGCAGTCCCGGACAGCACCCCTACGAGCAGTACTTC; CDR3aa: CASSPGQHPYEQYF
abundance: few; j_gene: TRBJ1-3; v_gene: TRBV7-9; d_gene: -; len: 17; CDR3nt: TGTGCCAGCAGCCTCACGGACGGCGGGAACTCTGGAAACACCATATATTTT; CDR3aa: CASSLTDGGNSGNTIYF
abundance: many; j_gene: TRBJ2-5; v_gene: TRBV4-1; d_gene: -; len: 12; CDR3nt: TGCGCCAGCAGCCAAGTTGGCCAGACCCAGTACTTC; CDR3aa: CASSQVGQTQYF
abundance: -; j_gene: TRBJ1-5; v_gene: TRBV7-6; d_gene: -; len: 14; CDR3nt: TGTGCCAGCAGCCACCTACAGGGTGGTCAGCCCCAGCATTTT; CDR3aa: CASSHLQGGQPQHF
abundance: -; j_gene: TRBJ2-7; v_gene: TRBV4-3; d_gene: -; len: 14; CDR3nt: TGCGCCAGCAGCCAAGATGCCGGGTCCTACGAGCAGTACTTC; CDR3aa: CASSQDAGSYEQYF
abundance: many; j_gene: TRBJ2-6; v_gene: TRBV19; d_gene: -; len: 14; CDR3nt: TGTGCCAGTAGGGAGGGCTCTGGGGCCAACGTCCTGACTTTC; CDR3aa: CASREGSGANVLTF